This T cell receptor (beta chain) was identified during a study of T cell repertoires in cytomegalovirus infection. The wider study: It can be stated that public TCR beta signatures indicated CMV infection as well as a matching HLA type.

MiXCR, run by TCRdb on the reads, gives a single entry per CDR3 protein. Here the sample spans approximately 130,000 distinct CDR3 sequences, more than 20% being singletons. A remark on this clonotype: Its specificity is unknown.

The germline V gene has CDR1 SGHNT and CDR2 YYREEE (reference sequence). This CDR3 is 15 amino acids long. Trimming removed 4 bases from V and 2 bases from J, with 16 bases in between. V gene TRBV5-4 combines with J gene TRBJ2-7, with D maybe TRBD1 (8 bases). The sequence came from a human donor in good health (CMV status not recorded). Some clones in this sample may be carry-over from other donors' samples. Sequenced input: PBMCs, sequenced either directly or after in vitro stimulation (not recorded which). CDR3 nucleotides: TGTGCCAGCAGCCAGGGGGCGGGAGAGGCCTACGAGCAGTACTTC. Amino acids: CASSQGAGEAYEQYF.